This T cell receptor (beta chain) was sequenced for a study of OX40 agonist ivuxolimab in advanced cancers. In terms of the full investigation: The costimulatory receptor OX40 (CD134) was targeted by ivuxolimab, a fully human IgG2 agonistic monoclonal antibody. The purpose of peripheral TCRbeta sequencing was to test whether ivuxolimab changed TCR sequence diversity and led to clonal T-cell expansion. The paper describes the monotherapy dose-escalation part (N of about 57 patients) of the phase I trial of ivuxolimab. Intravenous ivuxolimab was administered to patients every 2 weeks at six dose levels: 0.01, 0.1, 0.3, 1.5, 3 and 10 mg/kg. Three dose-escalation patients achieved partial responses, one with hepatocellular carcinoma and two with cutaneous melanoma. In the dose-escalation cohort, 70% to 85% of patients were male, and the mean age was approximately 60 years, with a range of roughly 20 to 79. Of the approximately 50 dose-escalation patients, hepatocellular carcinoma was present in about 20, melanoma in some 15, renal cell carcinoma in 9 and head and neck cancer in 9. Patients were allowed to have had prior anti-PD-1, anti-PD-L1 or anti-CTLA-4 therapy, and approximately 37% of the dose-escalation patients had been treated with checkpoint inhibitors. Overall study outcomes, separate from this receptor: Which antigens the clonally expanded peripheral T cells were specific for was not determined. Low levels of normalized T-cell clonal expansion were also seen in some nonresponding patients. After ivuxolimab, CD8+ T cells had more expanded clones than CD4+ T cells on average. At doses from 0.1 to 3.0 mg/kg, clonal expansion was seen in both CD4+ and CD8+ blood T cells between baseline and week 6. In the 0.1-3.0 mg/kg groups, partial responders had among the lowest normalized peripheral clonal expansion, particularly in CD8+ T cells.

A note on this clone: The antigen this receptor binds is unknown. It has no much larger one-base neighbor in the sample; base qualities were not kept.

To sequence the TCRbeta CDR3 region, genomic DNA was isolated from the sorted cells. The immunoSEQ Assay was used for sequencing of TCRbeta CDR3 regions. Here the immuneACCESS table is served through TCRdb, limited to in-frame sequences with V and J called. Missing clones are a known gap in these copies; in checked studies unresolved V genes cover under half, and the rest lacks a known reason. This sample has 60,000 to 75,000 clones in its table, and about nine tenths of those were observed once. The ten top clones hold 4% to 5% of the sample. The junction carries 12 bases between V and J, which are trimmed by 0 bases and 3 bases respectively. The germline V gene sets CDR1 to MGHRA and CDR2 to YSYEKL. Reading from cysteine to phenylalanine, the CDR3 counts 16 amino acids. Only CDR3 DNA is held: 48 bases, read in frame from base 1. The trial excluded patients who had a history of autoimmune disease or who were on systemic immunosuppression. Peripheral blood for TCR sequencing was collected from all dose cohorts at baseline, on cycle 4 day 1, and on cycle 7 day 1. The samples were taken from a phase I, first-in-human, multicenter, open-label dose-escalation trial of ivuxolimab. Adults with locally advanced or metastatic head and neck squamous cell, hepatocellular, melanoma or renal cell carcinoma were enrolled in the trial. Before TCR sequencing, CD4+ T cells and CD8+ T cells were sorted from peripheral blood as separate populations.

The TCR originated in an adult with an advanced solid tumor such as melanoma, head and neck, liver or kidney cancer. Material: CD4+ or CD8+ T cells sorted from blood, obtained in a trial of the OX40 agonist ivuxolimab. This sequence uses TRBV4-1 and TRBJ2-1, with no confident D gene call. CDR3 sequence: CASSQDGRQSYNEQFF. The bases are TGCGCCAGCAGCCAAGATGGTCGGCAGAGCTACAATGAGCAGTTCTTC.